The rows below give T cell receptor beta chains drawn from one sample of a study of identical twins. A single record per CDR3 protein comes from TCRdb applying MiXCR to the 5' RACE reads. The repertoire holds 540,000 or so distinct CDR3 sequences, with approximately 20% as singletons. This sample was shared with a second study, whose subject was yellow fever vaccine responses in identical twins.

Source material: CD4+ T cells sorted from blood. The receptors stem from a woman aged 18-30 years in good health. Both conserved end residues are part of each CDR3. D genes are given only for firm matches. Part of the rows lack a size; the others show once, few, many or a class for expanded clones.

j_call	d_call	v_call	clone_size	cdr3_nt	cdr3_aa
TRBJ1-1	TRBD1	TRBV28	few	TGTGCCAGCAGCCCCCCGAGGGGGCTGAACACTGAAGCTTTCTTT	CASSPPRGLNTEAFF
TRBJ2-1	TRBD2	TRBV6-5	-	TGTGCCAGCAGTTTCTTCCCCGGGACTAGCGTTGGGGATGAGCAGTTCTTC	CASSFFPGTSVGDEQFF
TRBJ2-3	-	TRBV2	-	TGTGCCAGCAGTGTAATCCTTGGAGATACGCAGTATTTT	CASSVILGDTQYF
TRBJ2-3	TRBD2	TRBV20-1	-	TGCAGGCCCGGGGGGGTCCTCACAGATACGCAGTATTTT	CRPGGVLTDTQYF
TRBJ1-1	-	TRBV29-1	-	TGCAGCGTTGAAGACGTTGGGGGGCAAGCTTTCTTT	CSVEDVGGQAFF
TRBJ1-1	-	TRBV20-1	many	TGCAGTGCTAGTAAGAACACTGAAGCTTTCTTT	CSASKNTEAFF
TRBJ2-7	TRBD2	TRBV29-1	-	TGCAGCGCCGAAGCGGGAGTACCCCACGAGCAGTACTTC	CSAEAGVPHEQYF
TRBJ2-1	TRBD2	TRBV4-2	few	TGTGCCAGCAGCCCGCGGGGGGTCGGCCCCGATGAGCAGTTCTTC	CASSPRGVGPDEQFF
TRBJ2-1	-	TRBV28	-	TGTGCCAGCAAAAAGGACCTAGACAGGAATGAGCAGTTCTTC	CASKKDLDRNEQFF
TRBJ2-2	-	TRBV2	-	TGTGCCAGCAGTGAAAGGGCCGTAAACACCGGGGAGCTGTTTTTT	CASSERAVNTGELFF
TRBJ2-1	-	TRBV6-5	-	TGTGCCAGCAGTTACTCGAGGACGAAGGGTAGTCACAATGAGCAGTTCTTC	CASSYSRTKGSHNEQFF
TRBJ2-7	-	TRBV6-1	once	TGTGCCAGCAGTGAAAGGCCAGGGACCTACGAGCAGTACTTC	CASSERPGTYEQYF
TRBJ1-1	-	TRBV6-2/TRBV6-3	-	TGTGCCAGCAGTTACCCCCTGATGGGGAACACTGAAGCTTTCTTT	CASSYPLMGNTEAFF
TRBJ2-2	-	TRBV29-1	few	TGCAGCGTTACAGAGTCCCCAGCGAACACCGGGGAGCTGTTTTTT	CSVTESPANTGELFF
TRBJ2-3	-	TRBV6-2/TRBV6-3	-	TGTGCCGCCAAGCGGTGGGACACAGATACGCAGTATTTT	CAAKRWDTDTQYF
TRBJ2-4	TRBD1	TRBV6-5	-	TGTGCCAGCAGTTACTCGACAGGGGAGAGGGACATTCAGTACTTC	CASSYSTGERDIQYF
TRBJ1-1	-	TRBV7-9	few	TGTGCCAGCAGAAAGGATCCGAACACTGAAGCTTTCTTT	CASRKDPNTEAFF
TRBJ2-3	-	TRBV28	-	TGTGCCAGCAGTTCACAACCTGCTAGCACAGATACGCAGTATTTT	CASSSQPASTDTQYF
TRBJ1-1	TRBD1	TRBV10-3	few	TGTGCCATCAGCAGGGGGGAGAACACTGAAGCTTTCTTT	CAISRGENTEAFF
TRBJ2-3	TRBD1	TRBV7-8	once	TGTGCCAGCAGAGGACAGGGAACCCTAATGGATACGCAGTATTTT	CASRGQGTLMDTQYF
TRBJ1-5	-	TRBV15	once	TGTGCCACCAGTCCACTTGGGACATCCTTTGGGCCCCAGCATTTT	CATSPLGTSFGPQHF
TRBJ2-3	TRBD1	TRBV6-1	-	TGTGCCAGCAGACGAGAGGGGGCACGGGCGCGAGATACGCAGTATTTT	CASRREGARARDTQYF
TRBJ2-2	TRBD2	TRBV11-2	-	TGTGCCAGCAGCTTTAGCGGGGGGGCCAGCGGGGAGCTGTTTTTT	CASSFSGGASGELFF
TRBJ2-5	TRBD2	TRBV4-1	few	TGCGCCAGCAGTCGGGGGGGGAGCGGGGGTCTCCAAGAGACCCAGTACTTC	CASSRGGSGGLQETQYF
TRBJ2-2	-	TRBV29-1	-	TGCAGCGTTGCTGGTGGAGCGAACACCGGGGAGCTGTTTTTT	CSVAGGANTGELFF
TRBJ1-4	TRBD1	TRBV5-1	-	TGCGCCAGCAGCACACAGGGGTCGATGGATGAAAAACTGTTTTTT	CASSTQGSMDEKLFF
TRBJ2-1	TRBD2	TRBV14	-	TGTGCCAGCAGCACGGGACTAGCGGGGGGGCCTTCATTC	CASSTGLAGGPSF